This T cell receptor beta chain was found in a study of radiation and T cells in renal cell carcinoma. General study findings and limits: Top tumor clonotypes rose in blood 2 weeks post-radiation, then contracted.

Time point defined: blood 4 weeks post-SBRT, at nephrectomy. Specified treatment: 15 Gy SBRT to primary tumor, nephrectomy 4 weeks later. Radiation-treated patients gave blood at baseline, week 2 and week 4. The patient's renal cell carcinoma had clear cell pathology. Trimming took off 3 bases at V and 3 bases at J, with 7 bases between the two ends. The CDR3 spans 12 residues. Germline-derived CDR1 and CDR2 are SGHRS and YFSETQ. The data were produced by immunoSEQ multiplex PCR, yet TCRdb's version contains in-frame clones alone and is incomplete. Among more than 120,000 clones listed, less than 90% were seen once. On this clone itself: Its antigen remains unknown.

The starting material was blood, obtained from a patient whose treatment included radiotherapy and nephrectomy. The receptor's source is a woman between 50 and 59 years old with renal cell carcinoma. V is TRBV5-1 and J is TRBJ2-7; a possible D gene is TRBD2 (6 bases). The CDR3 sequence is CASSSGLYEQYF. CDR3 in DNA: TGCGCCAGCAGCTCGGGACTCTACGAGCAGTACTTC.